These 8 T cell receptor beta chains share one sample of origin, sequenced in a study of OX40 agonist ivuxolimab in advanced cancers. Library preparation was by the immunoSEQ multiplex PCR assay. In its TCRdb copy, this immuneACCESS table keeps in-frame sequences only and misses some clones. Where compared with another copy, unresolved V genes explain less than half of these, and the others have no known cause. The sample table records 25,000 to 35,000 clones; roughly nine tenths of these occur just once. The ten largest make up around 38% of the sample. The material sequenced was CD4+ or CD8+ T cells sorted from blood, taken in a trial of the OX40 agonist ivuxolimab. The origin of the receptors is an adult with an advanced solid tumor such as melanoma, head and neck, liver or kidney cancer.

The chain employs TRBV2 and TRBJ2-2; TRBD2 agrees at 16 bases. Germline V gene lookup returns CDR1 SNHLY and CDR2 FYNNEI. The CDR3 runs 18 residues. J lost 0 bases, V lost 4 bases, and 2 bases had no gene match. The CDR3 DNA follows: TGTGCCAGCAGTGGGGGACTAGCGGGAGGGCCGAACACCGGGGAGCTGTTTTTT. It is translated as CASSGGLAGGPNTGELFF.

The CDR3 here is CASSPWGQSSSYEQYF. The CDR3 bases are TGCGCCAGCAGCCCATGGGGACAGTCGAGCTCCTACGAGCAGTACTTC. The chain uses TRBV4-3 and TRBJ2-7; 7 bases match TRBD1. This CDR3 comprises 16 residues. CDR1 and CDR2 from the germline V gene are LGHNA and YSLEER. The V and J ends lost 4 bases and 0 bases, in that order; junction bases with no gene match: 9.

This clone occurred a few times. The V and J genes are TRBV19 and TRBJ2-2; D unresolved. CDR3 size: 14 residues. Trimming took 3 bases from V and 5 from J, leaving 10 bases between them. The V gene's germline CDR1 is LNHDA and CDR2 SQIVND (reference sequence). In nucleotides, the CDR3 is TGTGCCAGTAGTATTTCCTGGGGAACCGGGGAGCTGTTTTTT. Encoded protein: CASSISWGTGELFF.

The CDR3 nucleotides are TGTGCCAGCAGTTACTCAAGGGGGCTCCAAGAGACCCAGTACTTC. Protein product: CASSYSRGLQETQYF. The chain uses TRBV6-5 and TRBJ2-5; 7 bases line up with TRBD1. Germline loops: CDR1 MNHEY, CDR2 SVGAGI. The CDR3 is made up of 15 amino acids. J was trimmed by 1 base and V by 0 bases; bases with no gene match: 2.

This clone was picked up one time. V gene TRBV11-1 combines with J gene TRBJ2-2; 9 bases are a match to TRBD2. The CDR3 has 15 residues. Germline V gene lookup returns CDR1 SGHAT and CDR2 FQDESV (reference sequence). The V gene end was trimmed by 5 bases and the J gene end by 4 bases; junction bases not matched to a gene: 5. DNA for the CDR3: TGTGCCAGCAGCCAAACAGCGGGAGGCACCGGGGAGCTGTTTTTT. Amino acid sequence: CASSQTAGGTGELFF.

The chain combines TRBV30 with TRBJ1-2; D is perhaps TRBD1 (6 bases). Trimming stripped 2 bases from V and 0 bases from J, with 13 bases between. In germline, CDR1 is GTSNPN, CDR2 SVGIG (reference sequence). This CDR3 is built from 15 residues. CDR3 DNA sequence: TGTGCCTGGAGTTTTAGGGGGGGATCTAACTATGGCTACACCTTC. Protein sequence: CAWSFRGGSNYGYTF.

The table lists this clone with a count of one. The chain joins TRBV4-3 to TRBJ2-1; 9 bases map to TRBD2. From germline, CDR1 is LGHNA and CDR2 YSLEER. The length of the CDR3 is 15 residues. V shed 4 bases and J 4 bases; nucleotides not matched to a gene: 5. The CDR3 DNA follows: TGCGCCAGCAGCCTCGAGCGGGAGGCATACAATGAGCAGTTCTTC. The encoded protein is CASSLEREAYNEQFF.

The rearrangement links TRBV7-3 to TRBJ2-1; a possible D gene is TRBD1 (5 bases). Germline CDR1 reads SGHTA; CDR2 reads FQGTGA. V was shortened by 5 bases and J by 7 bases, with 21 bases between the two germline ends. The CDR3 totals 16 residues. CDR3 in amino acids: CASSPLRRGKVNEQFF. DNA of the CDR3: TGTGCCAGCAGCCCCCTGAGAAGGGGAAAGGTAAATGAGCAGTTCTTC.